The clone carrying this TCR beta chain was seen ten or more times. Its antigen is undetermined. From germline, CDR1 is SGHTA and CDR2 FQGTGA. The CDR3 contains 15 residues. Trimming removed 3 bases from V and 4 bases from J; junction bases left unmatched: 6. Library preparation for TCR beta used quantitative 5'-RACE with molecular barcodes. A single record per CDR3 protein comes from TCRdb applying MiXCR to the 5' RACE reads. The sample comprises fewer than 400,000 distinct CDR3 sequences, 20% to 25% of which are singletons, and around 16% rests with the top ten. These data originate in a study of CD8 T cells in ankylosing spondylitis. Overall study findings and caveats: Disease-linked clones were found to be CD8+ and relatively rare in peripheral blood. A motif in TCR beta, a set of under ten highly homologous variants, appeared characteristic of ankylosing spondylitis blood. Significant enrichment of disease-linked clones was reported in matched ankylosing spondylitis synovial fluid.

The sequence was obtained from a male donor with ankylosing spondylitis. Sequencing input: blood, either unsorted or a sorted T cell fraction (not recorded which). V and J are TRBV7-3 and TRBJ2-7, with 10 bases that match TRBD1. CDR3 sequence (DNA): TGTGCCAGCAGCTTGACAGGGGGCTTTGCTTACGAGCAGTACTTC. This gives the protein CASSLTGGFAYEQYF.